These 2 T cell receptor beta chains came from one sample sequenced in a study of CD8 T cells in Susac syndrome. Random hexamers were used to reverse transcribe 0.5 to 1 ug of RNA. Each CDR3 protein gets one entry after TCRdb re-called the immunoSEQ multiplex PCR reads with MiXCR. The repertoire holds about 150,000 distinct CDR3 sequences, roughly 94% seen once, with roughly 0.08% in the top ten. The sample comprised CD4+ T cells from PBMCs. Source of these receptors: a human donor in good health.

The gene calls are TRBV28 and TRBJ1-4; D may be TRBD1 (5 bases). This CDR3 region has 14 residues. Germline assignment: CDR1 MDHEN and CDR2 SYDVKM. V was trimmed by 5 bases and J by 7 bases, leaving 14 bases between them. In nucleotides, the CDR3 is TGTGCCAGCAGTAAGCTGGGGGGGATTGAAAAACTGTTTTTT. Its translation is CASSKLGGIEKLFF.

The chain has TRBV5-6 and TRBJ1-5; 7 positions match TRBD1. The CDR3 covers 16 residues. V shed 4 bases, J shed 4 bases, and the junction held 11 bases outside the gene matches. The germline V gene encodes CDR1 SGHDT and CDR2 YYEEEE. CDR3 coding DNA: TGTGCCAGCAGCGCGATCCGGGACAGTCCAAATCAGCCCCAGCATTTT. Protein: CASSAIRDSPNQPQHF. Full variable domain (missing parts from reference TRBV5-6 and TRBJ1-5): DAGVTQSPTHLIKTRGQQVTLRCSPKSGHDTVSWYQQALGQGPQFIFQYYEEEERQRGNFPDRFSGHQFPNYSSELNVNALLLGDSALYLCASSAIRDSPNQPQHFGDGTRLSIL.